This T cell receptor beta chain was identified in a study of cytomegalovirus exposure and HLA in healthy donors. Study overall: Genotyping showed roughly 86% of a few hundred donors falling in the Caucasian-associated ancestry cluster.

The PCR had 60 Vbeta and 13 Jbeta primers. Data came from immunoSEQ multiplex PCR; TCRdb stores just in-frame clones and leaves some out. This repertoire includes roughly 120,000 clones. The CDR3 spans 16 residues. Trimming stripped 7 bases from V and 9 bases from J, with 25 bases between. Looked up from germline, CDR1 is MDHEN and CDR2 is SYDVKM. The chain carries TRBV28 and TRBJ2-1, with D tentatively TRBD2 (6 bases). This TCR was recovered from a middle-aged man in good health and CMV-seropositive. Sequenced sample: PBMCs. As DNA, the CDR3 is TGTGCCAGCAACAATGGAGGGGAACGCCAGGCCTTTGAGCAGTTCTTC. This gives the protein CASNNGGERQAFEQFF.